This T cell receptor (beta chain) was captured in a study of shared clonotypes between healthy human individuals. About the study: The donors, a couple of women and a few men, were aged 18 to 49.

The CDR3 is 14 amino acids. The germline V and J ends were trimmed by 2 bases and 4 bases, with 9 bases remaining between them. The germline V gene has CDR1 SGHTS and CDR2 YDEGEE. Each subset's genomic DNA was split evenly across several immunoSEQ plates. Repertoires were generated with immunoSEQ multiplex PCR, while TCRdb's copy carries only in-frame clones and drops some. The table records about 340,000 clones, less than 85% of them present only once. Sequenced sample: memory CD4+ T cells sorted from blood. As for subset: CD45RA-negative fraction. The rearrangement links TRBV5-8 to TRBJ1-4; D remains ambiguous. The clonotype was recovered from a man between 25 and 39 years old in good health. Here the CDR3 reads CASSFFSDNEKLFF. CDR3 nucleotides: TGTGCCAGCAGCTTCTTCTCGGATAATGAAAAACTGTTTTTT. Based on the CDR3 plus reference TRBV5-8 and TRBJ1-4, the full variable domain is EAGVTQSPTHLIKTRGQQATLRCSPISGHTSVYWYQQALGLGLQFLLWYDEGEERNRGNFPPRFSGRQFPNYSSELNVNALELEDSALYLCASSFFSDNEKLFFGSGTQLSVL.